This TCR beta chain was captured in a study of blood T cell repertoires in COVID-19 (TCRdb year 2020). Study-wide context: The collaborator samples originated in the United States, Italy and Spain and spanned the acute and convalescent phases of COVID-19. The material from the prospective study consisted of cDNA or gDNA derived from T cells, B-cell-depleted T cells, or PBMCs. The repertoires were released in a freely available public database meant as a resource for research on the immune response to SARS-CoV-2. Nearly every sample came with metadata listing a de-identified subject ID, COVID-19 status, age in years and sex. Deeply sampled blood TCRbeta repertoires from subjects exposed to, actively infected with, or recovered from COVID-19 were included in the dataset. The samples were drawn from two sources: the first 160 participants of the ongoing ImmuneRACE study, and 1,254 subjects contributed by 6 global collaborators. HLA class I and class II types, where available, came from metadata supplied by the sample provider rather than from assay-based typing. General study outcomes and caveats: Clinical and demographic metadata were provided uncurated, with the amount varying by source and participant.

This clone occurred once. No antigen is known for it. Qualities for individual bases were not recorded, and no much larger clone is one base off. The junction shows trimming of 2 bases on V and 5 bases on J, plus 9 bases between the germline ends. Spanning cysteine to phenylalanine, the CDR3 consists of 14 amino acids. Only the CDR3 DNA stays, 42 bases, in frame from base 1. Based on the germline V gene, the CDR1 and CDR2 sequences are LGHNA and YSLEER. The immunoSEQ Assay, a bias-controlled multiplex PCR, was used to amplify TCRbeta CDR3 regions from genomic DNA. In the original analysis: Within the assay, amplification of reference gene primers was used to estimate how many nucleated cells each sample contained. To quantify the absolute abundance of each unique TCRbeta CDR3 rearrangement, sequence reads were collapsed and filtered. For each sample, productive Simpson clonality was calculated as the square root of Simpson's diversity index across productive rearrangements. TCRdb holds this immuneACCESS table with in-frame rearrangements only. Some clones are missing; in checked studies, unresolved V genes explain under half, and the rest has no known cause. From that table come the V and J calls and clone size; the DNA was used to work out D and trimming. A total of 130,000 to 150,000 clones appear in this sample, less than 90% of them only once. The ten largest make up 5% to 7% of the sample.

In the prospective study, participants were about 18 to 95 years old, resided in 24 geographic areas of the United States, and were enrolled through a virtual design. In the prospective study, cohorts were assigned on the basis of participant-reported clinical history obtained from a screening survey and a study questionnaire. A participant counted as exposed if, within 2 weeks of entering the study, that participant had been in contact with someone who had a PCR-confirmed or clinician-diagnosed COVID-19 case. Mobile phlebotomists in the prospective study collected whole blood, serum and a nasopharyngeal or oropharyngeal swab from every participant. Prospective study participants could optionally give additional blood draws and questionnaires over an approximately 2-month period. Prospective study blood samples were shipped either frozen or at room temperature before DNA extraction.

This TCR came from a woman in her fifties or sixties who had been exposed to COVID-19. The V gene is TRBV4-3 and the J gene is TRBJ2-2; the D gene cannot be named for sure. The material sequenced was PBMCs or T cells enriched from blood (not recorded which). The DNA sequence is as follows: TGCGCCAGCAGCCAAAGTAGTGTAACCGGGGAGCTGTTTTTT. It encodes CASSQSSVTGELFF.